The source of this T cell receptor beta chain is a study of cytomegalovirus exposure and HLA in healthy donors (dated by TCRdb to about 2017). Regarding the complete study: An earlier analysis of roughly 570 of the donors reported about 260 Gb of sequence data and roughly 120 million unique TCR beta sequences obtained from some 170 million T cells. An early release that covered 640 HLA-typed donors contained around 300 gigabases of sequencing data and tens of millions of unique TCR sequences. Of the roughly 400 genotyped donors, 75% to 85% were placed in the genetic ancestry cluster associated with self-reported Caucasian donors. The study aimed to test whether signatures of past pathogen exposure could be identified by cataloging public T cell receptors. The T cell repertoires of several hundred subjects were profiled by immunosequencing and related to cytomegalovirus serostatus. Along with the 666-subject first cohort, a separate validation cohort of approximately 110 different subjects was used. High-throughput TCR immunosequencing, statistical association of individual TCRs with disease status, and machine learning were combined to predict cytomegalovirus infection status. A later analysis re-examined previously published TCR beta repertoires from about 700 donors and added high-resolution HLA genotyping to investigate patterns of TCR occurrence. Rather than using new phenotypic data, the later analysis identified candidate immune exposures from TCR beta sequences and from how often those sequences occurred across donors. An earlier analysis of approximately 640 of the donors applied high-throughput TCR beta sequencing to assess whether each TCR beta V gene segment acted as functional or pseudogenic. Alongside the repertoire data, information on donor age, sex, ethnicity and CMV serostatus was compiled. Genome-wide SNP genotypes for about 60% of the roughly 670 donors were used in a later genetic analysis, which treated that subset as a discovery cohort. All discovery cohort repertoires had been generated on a single sequencing platform. HLA typing covered class I and class II loci at four-digit resolution. The number of typed donors differed by locus: about 629-630 for A, B, C, DRB1 and DQB1; some 500 for DQA1; approximately 610 for DPA1; and around 470 for DPB1. About five DR-DQ haplotypes were handled as single units for association and clustering because linkage in the cohort was strong. On average, roughly 240,000 unique TCR beta nucleotide sequences were sequenced per donor among more than 350 genotyped donors of the cohort, with roughly 20% of those sequences being non-productive.

In total, roughly 710 healthy bone marrow donors made up the cohort. At the time of sampling, every cohort member was nominally healthy, though immune exposures that went unrecorded were likely present. The donor was CMV seronegative and belonged to the group of 320 or so seronegative cohort members. Every donor gave a peripheral blood sample, and the peripheral blood mononuclear cells from that sample were used for TCR beta sequencing. Genomic DNA extraction from the blood cell samples was performed with the Qiagen DNeasy Blood Extraction Kit. The sample holds one count of this clone. Its antigen is currently not known. A junction boundary mismatches the germline segment, possibly from a read error. The library was prepared using the immunoSEQ multiplex PCR assay. For the multiplex PCR, a mixture combining 60 forward primers for TCR Vbeta segments and 13 reverse primers for TCR Jbeta segments was used. A multiplex PCR assay on genomic DNA amplified the CDR3 region of rearranged TCR beta genes. Amplified TCR beta libraries were sequenced as 87-base-pair reads on the Illumina HiSeq System. The authors' analysis ran thus. Across the 670 or so repertoires, a later analysis counted 78 million or so unique TCR beta chains, 8.5 million to 12 million of which were shared by at least two donors. Raw reads were error-corrected and collapsed into unique sequences by a nearest-neighbor algorithm in which closely related sequences were merged to remove PCR and sequencing errors. Alignment of CDR3 sequences to IMGT reference sequences was used to assign V, D and J gene segments. For a sequence to be retained, a match of at least six nucleotides was required to both a V gene segment and a J gene segment. A rearrangement was called productive if the CDR3 had no stop codons and remained in frame with V and J, and every other rearrangement was called non-productive. Following IMGT convention, CDR3 was defined as the stretch from the second conserved V-encoded cysteine up to the conserved J-encoded phenylalanine. Sequences without an unambiguous match to a single V gene segment were excluded from the earlier analysis of about 600 of the donors. An earlier analysis of about 590 of the donors classified V segments as functional when productive rearrangements were above 56.7% and as segregating when the standard deviation between donors was above 5%. A statistical classification framework was built for diagnosing cytomegalovirus status from the catalog of TCR beta chain sequences. A later analysis assigned V and J genes by comparing TCR nucleotide sequences with IMGT/GENE-DB human TR gene sequences. The TCRdist pipeline was used in a later analysis to assign CDR3 sequences and most-parsimonious VDJ recombination scenarios. In a later analysis, every TCR beta chain was defined by the combination of its CDR3 amino acid sequence and its V-gene family, and reads without a unique V-gene family were dropped. To address suspected cross-contamination and a sequencing artifact, a later analysis removed approximately 590 highly shared, low-generation-probability nucleotide sequences. In a later analysis, a clonal expansion index for each public chain was calculated from normalized within-repertoire ranks of inferred template counts. In a later analysis, generation probabilities were computed with a VDJ recombination model fitted to out-of-frame rearrangements, and the resulting probabilities were checked against IGoR. In a later analysis, hypergeometric tests were used to score TCR-TCR, TCR-HLA and TCR-CMV co-occurrence, with a repertoire-size bias correction applied to TCR pairs. To estimate false discovery rates, a later analysis permuted the HLA or CMV assignments 20 times. In a later analysis, co-occurring TCRs were grouped with DBSCAN, and TCRdist sequence similarity was added when clustering was performed within HLA-allele-positive subsets. Repertoires with fewer than 30,000 or more than 120,000 public chains were left out of co-occurrence clustering, as were five repertoires with anomalous nucleotide sharing. In TCRdb, the immuneACCESS table is reduced to in-frame sequences with V and J assigned. These tables do not hold every clone; where another copy was compared, an unresolved V gene accounts for under half, and the others remain unexplained. V, J and clone size are those of that table, while D and trimming were read from the DNA. This sample holds roughly 200,000 clones; 76% were observed only once. The top ten hold around 0.63% of the sample.

The CDR3 starts with the cysteine, ends with the phenylalanine, and has 16 residues. Only the CDR3 region is kept as DNA, spanning 48 bases read in frame from base 1. Taken from the germline V gene (reference sequence), the CDR1 and CDR2 loops are SEHNR and FQNEAQ. The investigation overall reported the following: A later analysis reported that several top co-occurrence clusters appeared linked to parvovirus B19, influenza, CMV and Epstein-Barr virus. A total of fewer than 200 TCR beta chains were listed by the study as associated with cytomegalovirus. Only TCR beta chains were sequenced in this cohort, and the absence of alpha or paired-chain data limited detectable features. In an earlier analysis of around 600 of the donors, most TCR beta V segments were observed in productive rearrangements about 90% or about 30% of the time, broadly matching IMGT annotations. A further reported finding was that TCR beta sequences accurately predicted the HLA-A and HLA-B alleles for most subjects in the first cohort. The 87-base-pair reads could not distinguish some IMGT-functional V segments, including TRBV6-2 and TRBV6-3, so those segments were excluded. A later analysis found that TCR association rates varied across HLA loci, with DRB1 alleles showing the most associated TCRs and HLA-C alleles the fewest. The only immune exposure information available for the cohort was CMV serostatus. A later analysis associated 16,951 TCR beta sequences with specific HLA alleles at a false discovery rate of 0.05. In both the original and validation cohorts, the classifier was reported to diagnose cytomegalovirus status with high specificity and sensitivity. Because counts were too low, around 18 rarely observed V segments, including chromosome 9 orphons, were left out of the earlier analysis of roughly 600 of the donors. Assigning TCR associations to individual alleles was difficult when HLA alleles, especially DR and DQ, strongly co-occurred. Sequencing depth was assumed to be roughly uniform across donors in the presence/absence analyses, though that assumption may not hold. Most CMV-associated TCR beta chains appeared to be HLA-restricted in a later analysis, and the HLA associations seemed to be driven largely by CMV exposure. A later genetic analysis reported fewer N-insertions in productive TCRs among donors in an Asian-associated ancestry cluster than the roughly 700-donor mean. According to the authors, the approach could potentially be generalized to other disease states and immunological phenotypes. Because some donors lacked HLA typing at each locus, the association tests relied only on the typed subset. In vitro tests confirmed that a few of the cytomegalovirus-associated TCR beta chains recognize cytomegalovirus antigens. Linkage disequilibrium might explain the correlated functional status among segregating V segments, but an unknown experimental factor could not be ruled out. A cluster of highly shared sequence variants was judged likely to represent a technical artifact of the sequencing pipeline. While some public TCRs were present in many individuals, most TCR sequences turned up only very rarely across donors. Compared with equally common non-associated chains, HLA-associated TCR beta chains in a later analysis were more clonally expanded and had lower generation probabilities. A later genetic analysis associated a missense DCLRE1C variant with V-gene and J-gene trimming of TCR beta chains, and an independent cohort replicated the association.

This chain joins TRBV7-9 to TRBJ2-5; 7 matching bases give a weak D call of TRBD1. This clonotype originated in a man younger than 35 in good health and CMV-seronegative. Sequences were obtained from PBMCs. This receptor has the CDR3 CSSSQGGQTGPETQYF. The bases read TGTTCCAGCAGCCAGGGGGGACAGACGGGCCCGGAGACCCAGTACTTC. When the CDR3 is completed using the reference TRBV7-9 and TRBJ2-5 genes on either side, the full variable domain is DTGVSQNPRHKITKRGQNVTFRCDPISEHNRLYWYRQTLGQGPEFLTYFQNEAQLEKSRLLSDRFSAERPKGSFSTLEIQRTEQGDSAMYLCSSSQGGQTGPETQYFGPGTRLLVL.